This T cell receptor beta chain is from a study of T cell changes during pregnancy in multiple sclerosis. Using immunoSEQ multiplex PCR, the repertoire was profiled, and TCRdb retains in-frame clones only, with some absent. The repertoire holds 35,000 or so clones, with around 90% as singletons. The CDR3 has 12 amino acids. Germline values: CDR1 MGHDK, CDR2 SYGVNS. V lost 6 bases, J lost 11 bases, and 13 bases lay in between. The specimen comprised CD4+ T cells from peripheral blood mononuclear cells, sampled after pregnancy. The chain is built from TRBV25-1 and TRBJ2-2; D might be TRBD1 (6 bases). This TCR derives from a female donor with multiple sclerosis, enrolled in a pregnancy study. In DNA, the CDR3 is TGTGCCAGCAGCTACTCCAGGGGAGAGCTGTTTTTT. It is translated as CASSYSRGELFF.